This T cell receptor beta chain came from a study of identical twins. Study-level points and caveats: Within beta out-of-frame sequences, the excess sharing observed between twins was weaker.

CDR3 length equals 16 residues. The germline gives CDR1 SGHDN, CDR2 FVKESK. The junction had 6 bases not matched to a gene; V was cut back by 1 base and J by 1 base. TCRdb re-analysed the 5' RACE reads in MiXCR, keeping a single row per CDR3 protein. The table shows under 400,000 distinct CDR3 sequences, with approximately 10% occurring only once. As regards this clonotype: Its specificity is unknown.

The receptor was derived from a woman between 45 and 60 years old in good health. Sequencing was performed on naive T cells sorted from blood. The chain has TRBV14 and TRBJ1-2; TRBD1 agrees at 7 bases. The chain's CDR3 is CASSQGTGLHNYGYTF. CDR3 nucleotide sequence: TGTGCCAGCAGCCAAGGGACAGGTCTCCATAACTATGGCTACACCTTC.